The 20 T cell receptor beta chains in this list originate from one sample, sequenced in a study of cytomegalovirus exposure and HLA in healthy donors. 60 Vbeta and 13 Jbeta primers were used in PCR. Assay: immunoSEQ multiplex PCR; the TCRdb copy retains only in-frame clones and omits some. The sample shows fewer than 200,000 clones, 70% to 85% of them seen only once. The sequenced material came from PBMCs. These receptors were obtained from a woman aged 40 to 55 in good health and CMV-seronegative.

The gene calls are TRBV4-2 and TRBJ1-2, with TRBD1 identical over 10 bases. The junction had 4 bases not matched to a gene; V was cut back by 5 bases and J by 4 bases. Germline assignment: CDR1 LGHNA and CDR2 YNFKEQ. The CDR3 length is 14 residues. CDR3 residues: CASSGRDRGYGYTF. The CDR3 DNA sequence: TGTGCCAGCAGCGGCCGGGACAGGGGCTATGGCTACACCTTC.

V usage is TRBV27 and J usage is TRBJ1-6; 8 bases agree with TRBD1. Germline-derived CDR1 and CDR2 are MNHEY and SMNVEV (reference sequence). CDR3 length: 13 residues. V lost 6 bases, J lost 7 bases, and 2 bases stayed unmatched. The CDR3 region has the DNA TGTGCCAGCAGCCGACAGGGGAATTCACCCCTCCACTTT. Translated: CASSRQGNSPLHF.

In its sample, this clone was seen once. In DNA form, the CDR3 reads TGTGCCAGCTCACCAGACAGGGTTAGGTACGAGCAGTACTTC. Encoded protein: CASSPDRVRYEQYF. The rearrangement uses TRBV18 and TRBJ2-7; TRBD1 aligns across 7 bases. This CDR3 is built from 14 residues. V was clipped by 2 bases and J by 4 bases; unmatched bases: 5. Per germline, CDR1 KGHSH and CDR2 LQKENI.

This clone has only one observation. An end of the junction differs from the germline gene, which may be a read error. The chain employs TRBV30 and TRBJ2-5; the match to TRBD1 covers 7 bases. The germline V gene has CDR1 GTSNPN and CDR2 SVGIG (reference sequence). This CDR3 region has 14 residues. The CDR3 here is CAWISRTGPGMPDF. CDR3 coding DNA: TGTGCCTGGATAAGTAGGACAGGCCCTGGCATGCCGGACTTC.

The CDR3 sequence is CASSQRAGPERKLFF. The CDR3, as DNA: TGCGCCAGCAGTCAACGGGCGGGGCCGGAGAGGAAACTGTTTTTT. The genes are TRBV5-1 and TRBJ1-4, with D maybe TRBD1 (5 bases). CDR1 SGHRS and CDR2 YFSETQ come from the germline V gene. The CDR3 sequence is 15 residues long. V shed 5 bases and J shed 11 bases, with 22 bases lying between them.

V usage is TRBV15 and J usage is TRBJ2-5; D might be TRBD2 (6 bases). The J call is uncertain, as TRBJ2-7 better fits the DNA end. Germline CDR1 and CDR2: LNHNV and YYDKDF (reference sequence). The CDR3 is made up of 14 amino acids. CDR3 sequence reads: CATSRGGGSYEQYF. The CDR3 DNA follows: TGTGCCACCAGCAGAGGGGGAGGATCCTACGAGCAGTACTTC.

About this clone itself: A junction end diverges from the germline sequence, so it may reflect a read error. The chain is built from TRBV6-5 and TRBJ1-2; possible D gene TRBD1, 6 bases. Germline V gene sequence: CDR1 MNHEY, CDR2 SVGAGI. There are 12 residues in the CDR3. The CDR3, as DNA: TGCGGGGCCGGCAGGGGTACCTATGGCTACACCTTC. It specifies CGAGRGTYGYTF.

The chain carries TRBV30 and TRBJ1-5; TRBD1 matches at 8 bases. The CDR3 is 14 amino acids. Trimming removed 3 bases from V and 11 bases from J; junction bases left unmatched: 12. From germline, CDR1 is GTSNPN and CDR2 SVGIG (reference sequence). The CDR3 nucleotides are TGTGCCTGGAGCAAGGACAGGGCCCTCGGCACCCAGCATTTT. This translates into CAWSKDRALGTQHF.

The rearrangement links TRBV5-5 to TRBJ2-3, with D perhaps matching TRBD1 (5 bases). The CDR3 extends over 14 amino acids. The V end lost 4 bases, the J end lost 5 bases, and 14 bases lay between the germline ends. Germline-derived CDR1 and CDR2 are SGHKS and YYEKEE (reference sequence). The CDR3 here is CASSPNADRDTQYF. The CDR3 nucleotides are TGTGCCAGCAGCCCGAACGCTGACAGAGATACGCAGTATTTT.

This sequence joins TRBV19 and TRBJ1-5; D remains ambiguous. The CDR3 length is 14 residues. Germline CDR1 and CDR2: LNHDA and SQIVND (reference sequence). V was trimmed by 5 bases and J by 0 bases, leaving 8 bases between them. As DNA, the CDR3 is TGTGCCAGTAGTTTTCTTAATAGCAATCAGCCCCAGCATTTT. It specifies CASSFLNSNQPQHF.

The J gene is TRBJ1-3, the V gene TRBV5-1; the match to TRBD1 covers 9 bases. CDR3 length equals 15 residues. The germline V gene encodes CDR1 SGHRS and CDR2 YFSETQ. Trimming took 2 bases from V and 4 from J; bases not matched to a gene: 4. Here the CDR3 reads CASSFTGGLGNTIYF. In DNA form, the CDR3 reads TGCGCCAGCAGCTTTACAGGGGGCCTAGGAAACACCATATATTTT. Full variable domain (outside the CDR3, taken from reference TRBV5-1 and TRBJ1-3): KAGVTQTPRYLIKTRGQQVTLSCSPISGHRSVSWYQQTPGQGLQFLFEYFSETQRNKGNFPGRFSGRQFSNSRSEMNVSTLELGDSALYLCASSFTGGLGNTIYFGEGSWLTVV.

This sequence joins TRBV27 and TRBJ1-2; 7 bases agree with TRBD1. Germline-derived CDR1 and CDR2 are MNHEY and SMNVEV (reference sequence). Germline trimming cut 0 bases from V and 4 bases from J; bases unmatched to any gene: 5. There are 15 residues in the CDR3. The CDR3 nucleotides are TGTGCCAGCAGTTTATCCTCGGACAGGACCTATGGCTACACCTTC. Amino acids: CASSLSSDRTYGYTF.

This chain links TRBV5-1 with TRBJ2-1; 9 nucleotides align to TRBD2. The germline CDR1 and CDR2 sequences are SGHRS and YFSETQ. The CDR3 consists of 17 residues. J gave up 6 bases and V 1 base, and 11 bases lay outside the gene matches. CDR3 sequence reads: CASSLRAVAGATNEQFF. CDR3 DNA: TGCGCCAGCAGCTTGAGAGCGGTAGCGGGGGCCACCAATGAGCAGTTCTTC. The whole variable domain, remainder taken from reference TRBV5-1 and TRBJ2-1, is KAGVTQTPRYLIKTRGQQVTLSCSPISGHRSVSWYQQTPGQGLQFLFEYFSETQRNKGNFPGRFSGRQFSNSRSEMNVSTLELGDSALYLCASSLRAVAGATNEQFFGPGTRLTVL.

CDR3 sequence (DNA): TGCGCCAGCAGCTTGGGGACAGGGTTGTACGAGCAGTACTTC. This sequence encodes CASSLGTGLYEQYF. V gene TRBV5-1 combines with J gene TRBJ2-7, with 8 positions matching TRBD1. The CDR3 is 14 amino acids. Germline trimming cut 0 bases from V and 4 bases from J; bases unmatched to any gene: 3. Germline CDR1 SGHRS, CDR2 YFSETQ.

This chain uses TRBV7-8 with TRBJ1-1; no firm D call. Trimming shortened V by 1 base and J by 4 bases, and 10 bases separated the two germline ends. Per germline, CDR1 SGHVS and CDR2 FQNEAQ. The CDR3 is made up of 14 amino acids. The CDR3 loop reads CASSLGGGGTEAFF. CDR3 nucleotide sequence: TGTGCCAGCAGCTTAGGAGGAGGTGGCACTGAAGCTTTCTTT.

V usage is TRBV19 and J usage is TRBJ1-5; a possible D gene is TRBD1 (6 bases). Germline CDR1 and CDR2: LNHDA and SQIVND (reference sequence). CDR3 length equals 16 residues. V lost 2 bases and J 0 bases, leaving 11 bases between the germline ends. The chain's CDR3 is CASSIMGAYSNQPQHF. In DNA form, the CDR3 reads TGTGCCAGTAGTATAATGGGGGCCTATAGCAATCAGCCCCAGCATTTT.

The chain couples TRBV4-2 to TRBJ1-1; the match to TRBD1 covers 9 bases. This CDR3 spans 19 amino acids. CDR1 and CDR2 from the germline V gene are LGHNA and YNFKEQ. Germline trimming cut 0 bases from V and 1 base from J; bases unmatched to any gene: 12. The CDR3 nucleotides read TGTGCCAGCAGCCAAGAAGGGAACTTACAGGGGGCCTCGAACACTGAAGCTTTCTTT. Translation gives CASSQEGNLQGASNTEAFF.

CDR3 DNA: TGTGCCAGCAGCTTAGCCGGGAACACTGAAGCTTTCTTT. Residues: CASSLAGNTEAFF. This rearrangement joins TRBV11-3 to TRBJ1-1; D uncertain. This CDR3 comprises 13 residues. V was shortened by 1 base and J by 1 base, with 4 bases between the two germline ends. Germline CDR1 reads SGHNT; CDR2 reads YENEEA.

The chain couples TRBV29-1 to TRBJ1-1, with a weak D call TRBD1 (5 bases). The CDR3 contains 14 residues. Trimming took off 6 bases at V and 1 base at J, with 15 bases between the two ends. Germline CDR1 is SQVTM and CDR2 is ANQGSEA. CDR3 residues: CSVNLGGGNTEAFF. The CDR3, as DNA: TGCAGCGTCAACCTCGGGGGTGGGAACACTGAAGCTTTCTTT.

The genes are TRBV5-1 and TRBJ2-7; D might be TRBD2 (5 bases). This CDR3 is 14 amino acids long. The V gene lost 4 bases and the J gene lost 6 bases, with 17 bases spanning the gap. Germline values: CDR1 SGHRS, CDR2 YFSETQ. The CDR3 loop reads CASSLSRGEGEQYF. The CDR3 nucleotides are TGCGCCAGCAGCCTTAGCCGGGGAGAGGGCGAGCAGTACTTC.